The rows below give T cell receptor beta chains drawn from one sample of a study of graft-versus-host responses after intestinal transplantation. The table came from immunoSEQ multiplex PCR; TCRdb's copy has only in-frame clones and leaves some out. The data contain about 66,000 clones, 90% of them seen just once; the ten biggest clones take up 1.3%. These TCRs are of unknown antigen specificity. This specimen consisted of unstimulated CD8+ T cells sorted from spleen or lymph node cells, obtained before intestinal transplant. The receptors shown here come from a human donor who received an intestinal transplant. Both conserved end residues are part of each CDR3. The order of the fields is D gene, clone size, V gene, J gene, CDR3 protein, CDR3 DNA. The D gene is left open where the match is weak. Where a row states a size, it is once, few, many or the class of an expanded clone; other rows omit it.

>TRBD1|NA|TRBV7-8|TRBJ1-4
CASSPRDRYNEKLFF
TGTGCCAGCAGCCCCCGGGACAGATATAATGAAAAACTGTTTTTT
>NA|NA|TRBV27|TRBJ1-5
CASSLSVRQPQHF
TGTGCCAGCAGTTTATCGGTCCGGCAGCCCCAGCATTTT
>TRBD1|once|TRBV6-5|TRBJ1-1
CASRPDRANTEAFF
TGTGCCAGCAGACCCGACAGGGCGAACACTGAAGCTTTCTTT
>TRBD2|once|TRBV11-2|TRBJ2-1
CASSLGGTAYNEQFF
TGTGCCAGCAGCCTCGGGGGGACCGCCTACAATGAGCAGTTCTTC
>NA|NA|TRBV7-9|TRBJ1-2
CASSFRGSSGYTF
TGTGCCAGCAGCTTCAGGGGTTCGTCTGGCTACACCTTC
>NA|NA|TRBV7-3|TRBJ1-6
CASSLRGTATGPKGRSPLHF
TGTGCCAGCAGCCTACGGGGGACCGCGACGGGACCCAAAGGTCGTTCACCCCTCCACTTT
>NA|NA|TRBV21-1|TRBJ2-6
CASNRAGTTGANVLTF
TGTGCCAGCAACAGAGCCGGGACAACTGGGGCCAACGTCCTGACTTTC
>NA|NA|TRBV29-1|TRBJ2-1
CSVLKNEQFF
TGCAGCGTTTTAAAAAATGAGCAGTTCTTC
>NA|NA|TRBV5-3|TRBJ2-7
CARSFNYEQYF
TGTGCCAGAAGCTTTAACTACGAGCAGTACTTC
>NA|NA|TRBV19|TRBJ1-1
CASSILRGTTEAFF
TGTGCCAGTAGTATTCTACGGGGAACCACTGAAGCTTTCTTT
>TRBD1|NA|TRBV11-2|TRBJ2-7
CASSLRDRGPSYEQYF
TGTGCCAGCAGCTTAAGAGACAGGGGGCCTTCCTACGAGCAGTACTTC
>NA|NA|TRBV18|TRBJ1-4
CASSPLGDTDHNEKLFF
TGTGCCAGCTCACCACTCGGCGACACAGACCATAATGAAAAACTGTTTTTT
>NA|NA|TRBV7-3|TRBJ1-1
CASSSKGDTEAFF
TGTGCCAGCAGCTCAAAGGGGGACACTGAAGCTTTCTTT
>NA|NA|TRBV9|TRBJ1-1
CASSGTGGKAFF
TGTGCCAGCAGCGGCACGGGGGGAAAAGCTTTCTTT
>TRBD1|NA|TRBV25-1|TRBJ1-4
CASSEFVTGNNEKLFF
TGTGCCAGCAGTGAATTTGTGACAGGGAATAATGAAAAACTGTTTTTT
>TRBD1|NA|TRBV5-4|TRBJ2-7
CASRVQGAYEQYF
TGTGCCAGCAGGGTGCAGGGGGCCTACGAGCAGTACTTC
>NA|few|TRBV13|TRBJ1-1
CASSLSGVVAEAFF
TGTGCCAGCAGCTTATCAGGGGTGGTCGCTGAAGCTTTCTTT
>TRBD1|NA|TRBV27|TRBJ1-1
CASSLSGGVLNTEAFF
TGTGCCAGCAGTCTTTCAGGGGGCGTTTTGAACACTGAAGCTTTCTTT
>NA|NA|TRBV10-3|TRBJ1-1
CAISDPTENTEAFF
TGTGCCATCAGTGACCCGACAGAGAACACTGAAGCTTTCTTT
>NA|NA|TRBV13|TRBJ2-3
CASSQPAWGRIDTQYF
TGTGCCAGCAGCCAGCCTGCGTGGGGGCGTATAGATACGCAGTATTTT
>TRBD1|NA|TRBV12-5|TRBJ1-5
CASGLGQGANQPQHF
TGTGCTAGTGGTTTGGGACAGGGGGCTAATCAGCCCCAGCATTTT
>NA|NA|TRBV7-2|TRBJ2-1
CASSFLTGEQFF
TGTGCCAGCAGCTTTCTGACGGGGGAGCAGTTCTTC
>NA|NA|TRBV29-1|TRBJ1-2
CSVVEAGGYTF
TGCAGCGTTGTGGAGGCGGGAGGCTACACCTTC
>TRBD2|NA|TRBV11-2|TRBJ2-3
CASSLGLAGITDTQYF
TGTGCCAGCAGCTTAGGACTAGCGGGGATCACAGATACGCAGTATTTT
>NA|NA|TRBV5-1|TRBJ2-1
CASSLTLDEQFF
TGCGCCAGCAGCTTGACATTGGATGAGCAGTTCTTC
>NA|NA|TRBV27|TRBJ1-5
CASSLVGGQPQHF
TGTGCCAGCAGTTTAGTCGGGGGTCAGCCCCAGCATTTT
>TRBD2|few|TRBV27|TRBJ2-7
CASSSVASGYEQYF
TGTGCCAGCAGTTCGGTCGCTAGCGGCTACGAGCAGTACTTC
>NA|NA|TRBV6-1|TRBJ2-2
CASSEPGTPVNTGELFF
TGTGCCAGCAGTGAACCCGGGACACCGGTGAACACCGGGGAGCTGTTTTTT
>TRBD2|NA|TRBV10-2|TRBJ2-1
CASRDGLAGGQGEQFF
TGCGCCAGCAGGGACGGACTAGCGGGGGGGCAAGGTGAGCAGTTCTTC
>TRBD2|NA|TRBV4-1|TRBJ2-5
CASSHDGLEQETQYF
TGCGCCAGCAGCCATGACGGACTAGAACAAGAGACCCAGTACTTC
>TRBD1|NA|TRBV10-2|TRBJ1-6
CASGDSGNSPLHF
TGCGCCAGCGGGGACAGCGGTAATTCACCCCTCCACTTT
>NA|NA|TRBV15|TRBJ2-7
CATSRGRETGEQYF
TGTGCCACCAGCAGAGGTAGGGAGACGGGCGAGCAGTACTTC
>TRBD1|NA|TRBV6-5|TRBJ2-7
CASSDHRGVEQYF
TGTGCCAGCAGTGACCACAGGGGCGTCGAGCAGTACTTC
>NA|NA|TRBV15|TRBJ1-1
CATSRIGTPQTFF
TGTGCCACCAGCAGGATCGGGACACCTCAAACTTTCTTT
>NA|NA|TRBV5-1|TRBJ1-3
CASSLGGELGNTIYF
TGCGCCAGCAGCTTGGGCGGGGAACTCGGAAACACCATATATTTT
>NA|NA|TRBV4-1|TRBJ1-1
CASSQVPGNTEAFF
TGCGCCAGCAGCCAAGTTCCGGGGAACACTGAAGCTTTCTTT
>NA|NA|TRBV11-2|TRBJ2-1
CASSPVGSSYNEQFF
TGTGCCAGCAGCCCAGTGGGCAGCTCATACAATGAGCAGTTCTTC
>TRBD2|NA|TRBV9|TRBJ2-5
CASSSGDFGTQYF
TGTGCCAGCAGCAGCGGGGATTTCGGGACCCAGTACTTC
>NA|few|TRBV5-6|TRBJ2-3
CASSPMTPVVDTQYF
TGTGCCAGCAGCCCTATGACTCCGGTGGTGGATACGCAGTATTTT
>TRBD1|NA|TRBV5-5|TRBJ2-7
CASSWGTVYEQYF
TGTGCCAGCAGCTGGGGGACAGTTTACGAGCAGTACTTC
>TRBD1|NA|TRBV27|TRBJ1-5
CASKAQGAGQPQHF
TGTGCCAGCAAAGCACAGGGGGCAGGTCAGCCCCAGCATTTT
>NA|NA|TRBV13|TRBJ2-2
CASSLGRGLTGELFF
TGTGCCAGCAGCTTGGGTCGGGGACTCACCGGGGAGCTGTTTTTT
>NA|few|TRBV29-1|TRBJ1-1
CSVDSLTEAFF
TGCAGCGTTGATAGTTTGACTGAAGCTTTCTTT
>NA|once|TRBV7-9|TRBJ1-1
CASSFWQGTEAFF
TGTGCCAGCAGCTTCTGGCAGGGCACTGAAGCTTTCTTT
>NA|NA|TRBV4-2|TRBJ1-2
CASSQAVETYGYTF
TGTGCCAGCAGCCAAGCGGTAGAAACCTATGGCTACACCTTC
>NA|once|TRBV14|TRBJ1-1
CASSQEGGVWGGTEAFF
TGTGCCAGCAGCCAAGAGGGCGGGGTTTGGGGGGGCACTGAAGCTTTCTTT
>NA|NA|TRBV6-5|TRBJ1-1
CASSYVPHMNTEAFF
TGTGCCAGCAGTTACGTGCCTCACATGAACACTGAAGCTTTCTTT
>NA|NA|TRBV13|TRBJ2-1
CASSLPGLGHHEQFF
TGTGCCAGCAGCTTACCGGGGTTAGGTCATCATGAGCAGTTCTTC
>TRBD1|once|TRBV29-1|TRBJ2-7
CSVETGQGPHEQYF
TGCAGCGTTGAAACGGGACAGGGTCCCCACGAGCAGTACTTC
>TRBD1|NA|TRBV7-9|TRBJ2-7
CASSLAMTGYEQYF
TGTGCCAGCAGCTTAGCGATGACAGGGTACGAGCAGTACTTC
>NA|few|TRBV27|TRBJ1-5
CASSAGRNQPQHF
TGTGCCAGCAGCGCAGGGCGCAATCAGCCCCAGCATTTT
>TRBD1|NA|TRBV6-1|TRBJ1-5
CASSGDRTYQPQHF
TGTGCCAGCAGTGGGGACAGGACTTATCAGCCCCAGCATTTT
>TRBD1|NA|TRBV6-1|TRBJ1-4
CASSEPRQGAPNEKLFF
TGTGCCAGCAGTGAGCCTCGACAGGGGGCTCCTAATGAAAAACTGTTTTTT
>TRBD1|NA|TRBV7-8|TRBJ2-7
CASSLGGIQGARYEQYF
TGTGCCAGCAGCTTAGGGGGAATCCAGGGGGCACGGTACGAGCAGTACTTC